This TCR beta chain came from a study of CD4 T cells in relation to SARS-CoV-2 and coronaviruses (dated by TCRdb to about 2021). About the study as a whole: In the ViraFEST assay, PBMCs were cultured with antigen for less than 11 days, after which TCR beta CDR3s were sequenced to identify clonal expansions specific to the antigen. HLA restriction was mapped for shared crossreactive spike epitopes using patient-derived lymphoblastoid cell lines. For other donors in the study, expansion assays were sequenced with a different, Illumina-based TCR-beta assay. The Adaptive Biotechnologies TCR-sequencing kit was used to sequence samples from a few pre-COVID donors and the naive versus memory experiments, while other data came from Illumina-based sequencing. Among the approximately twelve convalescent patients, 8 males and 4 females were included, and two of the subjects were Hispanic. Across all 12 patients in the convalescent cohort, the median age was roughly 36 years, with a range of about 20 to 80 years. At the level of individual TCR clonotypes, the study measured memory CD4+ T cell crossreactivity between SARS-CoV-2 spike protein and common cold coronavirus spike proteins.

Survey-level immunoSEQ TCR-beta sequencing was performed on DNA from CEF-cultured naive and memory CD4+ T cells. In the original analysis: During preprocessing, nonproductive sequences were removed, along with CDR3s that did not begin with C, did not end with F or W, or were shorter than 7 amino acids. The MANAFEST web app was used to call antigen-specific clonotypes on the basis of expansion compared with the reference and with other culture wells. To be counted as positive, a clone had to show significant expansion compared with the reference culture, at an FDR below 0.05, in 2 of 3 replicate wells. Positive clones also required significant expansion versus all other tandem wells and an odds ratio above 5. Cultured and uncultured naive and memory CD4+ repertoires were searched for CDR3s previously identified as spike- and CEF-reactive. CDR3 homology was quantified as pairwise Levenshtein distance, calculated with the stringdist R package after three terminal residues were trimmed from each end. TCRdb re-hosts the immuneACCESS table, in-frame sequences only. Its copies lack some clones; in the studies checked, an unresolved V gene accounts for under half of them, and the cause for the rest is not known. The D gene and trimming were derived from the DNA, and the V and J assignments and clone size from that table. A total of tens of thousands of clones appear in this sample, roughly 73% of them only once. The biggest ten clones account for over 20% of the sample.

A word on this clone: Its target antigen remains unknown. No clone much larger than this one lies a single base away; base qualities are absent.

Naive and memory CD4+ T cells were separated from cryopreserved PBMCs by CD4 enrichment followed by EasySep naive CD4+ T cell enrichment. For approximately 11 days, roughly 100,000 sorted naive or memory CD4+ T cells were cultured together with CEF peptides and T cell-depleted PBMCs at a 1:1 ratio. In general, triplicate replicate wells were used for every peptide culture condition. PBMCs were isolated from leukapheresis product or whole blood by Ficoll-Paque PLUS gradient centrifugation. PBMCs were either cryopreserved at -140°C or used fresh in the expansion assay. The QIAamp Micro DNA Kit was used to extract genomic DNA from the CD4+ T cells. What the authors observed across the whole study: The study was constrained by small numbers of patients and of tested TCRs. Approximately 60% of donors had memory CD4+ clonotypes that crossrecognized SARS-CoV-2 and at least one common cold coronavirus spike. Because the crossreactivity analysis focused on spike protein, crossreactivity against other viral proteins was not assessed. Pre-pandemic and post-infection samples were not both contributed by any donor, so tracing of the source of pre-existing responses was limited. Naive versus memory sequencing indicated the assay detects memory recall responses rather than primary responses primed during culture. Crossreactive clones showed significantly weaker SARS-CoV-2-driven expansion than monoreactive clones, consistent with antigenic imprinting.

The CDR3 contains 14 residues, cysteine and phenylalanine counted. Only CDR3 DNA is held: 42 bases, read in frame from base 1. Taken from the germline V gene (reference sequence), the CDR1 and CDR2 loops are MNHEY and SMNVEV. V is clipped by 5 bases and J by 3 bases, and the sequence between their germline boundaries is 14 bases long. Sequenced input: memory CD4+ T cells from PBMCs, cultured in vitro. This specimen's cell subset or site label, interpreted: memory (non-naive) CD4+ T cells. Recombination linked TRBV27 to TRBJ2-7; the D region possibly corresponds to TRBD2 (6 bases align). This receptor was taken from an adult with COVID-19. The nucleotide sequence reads TGTGCCAGCAGTGAATTCGGGAGTCGCTACGAGCAGTACTTC. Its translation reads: CASSEFGSRYEQYF.